What follows are 9 T cell receptor beta chains derived from one specimen sequenced in a study of glioma-infiltrating T cells after dendritic cell vaccination. Libraries were prepared by immunoSEQ multiplex PCR; TCRdb keeps only in-frame clonotypes and omits some of them. The data hold about 95,000 clones, with around 85% observed a single time. This material consisted of blood, taken before dendritic cell vaccination. Source of these receptors: a human donor with glioblastoma.

This clone was found a few times. The J gene is TRBJ2-7, the V gene TRBV10-3; 7 bases line up with TRBD1. The CDR3 has 12 residues. J gave up 2 bases and V 8 bases, and 3 bases lay outside the gene matches. CDR1 and CDR2 (germline): ENHRY, SYGVKD. The CDR3 DNA follows: TGTGCCATCGCAAGGGGGCCCTACGAGCAGTACTTC. Residues: CAIARGPYEQYF.

V usage is TRBV6-5 and J usage is TRBJ2-2; 11 nucleotides align to TRBD1. V was pared by 6 bases and J by 6 bases, with 3 bases of the junction left unmatched. CDR3 length: 14 residues. Germline V gene lookup returns CDR1 MNHEY and CDR2 SVGAGI. Here the CDR3 DNA reads TGTGCCAGCAGCTGGACAGGGGGCTCCGGGGAGCTGTTTTTT. It codes for CASSWTGGSGELFF.

This chain connects TRBV25-1 to TRBJ2-3, with unresolved D. The V end was cut by 8 bases, the J end by 2 bases, with 17 bases between. CDR1 is MGHDK, CDR2 SYGVNS, per germline. The CDR3 has 15 residues. Written as DNA, the CDR3 is TGTGCCAGCGGCCACCGAAACCTCCTCACAGATACGCAGTATTTT. This sequence encodes CASGHRNLLTDTQYF.

This chain uses TRBV2 with TRBJ1-6; D uncertain. Trimming stripped 10 bases from V and 0 bases from J, with 16 bases between. Germline-derived CDR1 and CDR2 are SNHLY and FYNNEI. The CDR3 runs to 16 residues. CDR3 sequence: CAIPHGGSSYNSPLHF. CDR3 coding DNA: TGTGCCATCCCCCATGGAGGCAGCTCCTATAATTCACCCCTCCACTTT.

This clone was seen a handful of times. This CDR3 reads CASSLDRAGLQYF. Written as DNA, the CDR3 is TGTGCCAGCAGCTTAGATCGGGCAGGGCTCCAGTACTTC. The chain links TRBV11-3 to TRBJ2-7; a weak D match, TRBD1 (5 bases). Germline V gene sequence: CDR1 SGHNT, CDR2 YENEEA. With 0 bases removed from V and 10 bases from J, the gap between germline ends came to 13 bases. The CDR3 is made up of 13 amino acids.

The chain combines TRBV5-1 with TRBJ1-1; a weak D match, TRBD1 (5 bases). Per germline, CDR1 SGHRS and CDR2 YFSETQ. CDR3 length: 12 amino acids. The V end lost 4 bases, the J end lost 1 base, and 5 bases lay between the germline ends. The CDR3 protein is CASSQGNTEAFF. Written as DNA, the CDR3 is TGCGCCAGCAGCCAGGGGAACACTGAAGCTTTCTTT.

This clone was detected only a few times. The rearrangement links TRBV11-2 to TRBJ1-5; D call uncertain. The CDR3 has 13 amino acids. Germline CDR1 SGHAT, CDR2 FQNNGV. V lost 1 base to trimming and J lost 6 bases, with 7 bases between them. CDR3 nucleotides: TGTGCCAGCAGCTTAGGAGAGAGTCAGCCCCAGCATTTT. Translated, it gives CASSLGESQPQHF.

V usage is TRBV9 and J usage is TRBJ1-2; D call uncertain. The V end lost 0 bases, the J end lost 3 bases, and 9 bases lay between the germline ends. Germline V gene lookup returns CDR1 SGDLS and CDR2 YYNGEE. The CDR3 spans 14 residues. CDR3 protein: CASSVAPGDYGYTF. For the CDR3, the DNA is TGTGCCAGCAGCGTAGCCCCCGGGGACTATGGCTACACCTTC.

The chain links TRBV15 to TRBJ2-3; possibly TRBD2 for D (7 bases). Per germline, CDR1 LNHNV and CDR2 YYDKDF (reference sequence). The length of the CDR3 is 18 residues. V dropped 1 base and J dropped 2 bases, with 19 bases sitting between them. The CDR3, as DNA: TGTGCCACCAGCAGAGGGGGGCAGGGCGGGAGATTCACAGATACGCAGTATTTT. Translating gives CATSRGGQGGRFTDTQYF.